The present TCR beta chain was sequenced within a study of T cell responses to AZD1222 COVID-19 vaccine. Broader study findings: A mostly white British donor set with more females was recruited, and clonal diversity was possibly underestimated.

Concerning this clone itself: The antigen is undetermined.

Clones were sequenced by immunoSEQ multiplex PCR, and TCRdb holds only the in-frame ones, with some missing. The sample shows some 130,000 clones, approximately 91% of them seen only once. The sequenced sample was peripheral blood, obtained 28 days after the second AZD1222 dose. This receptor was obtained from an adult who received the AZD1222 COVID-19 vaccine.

The CDR3 region is CASSMGGWNTGELFF. The CDR3 DNA reads as TGTGCCAGCAGCATGGGTGGGTGGAACACCGGGGAGCTGTTTTTT. V and J are TRBV11-3 and TRBJ2-2; D unclear. CDR1 SGHNT and CDR2 YENEEA come from the germline V gene. V was shortened by 5 bases and J by 1 base, with 11 bases between the two germline ends. CDR3 length: 15 residues.